Listed here are 28 T cell receptor beta chains from one sample, sequenced in a study of T cells expressing NK-cell markers. TCRdb re-analyzed the 5' RACE reads; it lists each CDR3 protein once, without DNA. The sample's table shows roughly 120,000 distinct CDR3 sequences. Material for sequencing was blood T cells: a sorted CD56 or NKG2C T cell subset, CD4+ or CD8+ T cells, or bulk PBMC T cells (not recorded which). The receptors come from a woman between 18 and 70 years old in good health.

This chain joins TRBV18 and TRBJ2-7; TCRdb proposes TRBD2, but this gene call is untestable without DNA. The germline V gene has CDR1 KGHSH and CDR2 LQKENI. The CDR3 runs 16 residues. CDR3 region: CASSPVRLAGGHEQYF.

CDR3 sequence reads: CAITPRTSGHNEQFF. The chain carries TRBV10-3 and TRBJ2-1; TCRdb picks TRBD2, but there is no DNA to check that call. Germline lookup yields CDR1 ENHRY and CDR2 SYGVKD. The CDR3 spans 15 residues.

This chain links TRBV24-1 with TRBJ2-1; as DNA is missing, the TRBD1 call by TCRdb cannot be tested. CDR3 length equals 15 residues. Germline V gives CDR1 KGHDR, CDR2 SFDVKD. The CDR3: CATSDPRTGADEQFF.

This chain joins TRBV12-3 or TRBV12-4 and TRBJ1-1; TCRdb's D call of TRBD1 is untestable without DNA. The CDR3 contains 15 residues. CDR3 sequence reads: CASSRPGQGITEAFF.

The chain joins TRBV28 to TRBJ2-1; as DNA is missing, the TRBD2 call by TCRdb cannot be tested. The CDR3 runs 18 residues. CDR1 and CDR2 from the germline V gene are MDHEN and SYDVKM. CDR3 protein: CASSSPGRGLATYNEQFF.

The chain employs TRBV12-3 or TRBV12-4 and TRBJ1-3; with no DNA, the TCRdb D assignment of TRBD1 cannot be verified. CDR3 size: 17 residues. The CDR3: CASRQRDRTLSGNTIYF.

The V and J genes are TRBV25-1 and TRBJ1-1. Germline lookup yields CDR1 MGHDK and CDR2 SYGVNS. This CDR3 contains 13 residues. CDR3 region: CASSEREYTEAFF.

J is TRBJ1-1 and V is TRBV4-1; the TRBD1 assignment by TCRdb is unverifiable without DNA. CDR1 and CDR2 (germline): MGHRA, YSYEKL. There are 15 residues in the CDR3. CDR3 loop: CASSQGGGAGTEAFF.

The rearrangement links TRBV3-1 to TRBJ2-7; TCRdb indicates TRBD2, and absent DNA this call remains unverified. The germline gives CDR1 LGHDT, CDR2 YNNKEL (reference sequence). The CDR3 loop spans 15 amino acids. The CDR3 is CASSPLLGSSYEQYF.

CDR3 sequence reads: CASSYLDGRETQYF. The chain joins TRBV6-1 to TRBJ2-5. In germline, CDR1 is MNHNS, CDR2 SASEGT. CDR3 size: 14 residues.

This chain connects TRBV20-1 to TRBJ1-3; the D gene TCRdb calls, TRBD1, cannot be checked with no DNA. Germline values: CDR1 DFQATT, CDR2 SNEGSKA (reference sequence). The CDR3 is 13 amino acids. The CDR3 region is CSVPGGLGNTIYF.

V and J are TRBV7-2 and TRBJ1-3; TCRdb gives TRBD1 as the D gene, but with no DNA this cannot be confirmed. Germline CDR1 SGHTA, CDR2 FQGNSA. The length of the CDR3 is 15 residues. CDR3 sequence: CASSLVVTAGNTIYF. Combining the CDR3 with reference TRBV7-2 and TRBJ1-3 gives the whole variable domain GAGVSQSPSNKVTEKGKDVELRCDPISGHTALYWYRQSLGQGLEFLIYFQGNSAPDKSGLPSDRFSAERTGGSVSTLTIQRTQQEDSAVYLCASSLVVTAGNTIYFGEGSWLTVV.

J is TRBJ2-7 and V is TRBV9. The CDR3 extends over 14 amino acids. Germline CDR1 is SGDLS and CDR2 is YYNGEE. This CDR3 is CASSVGSRSYEQYF.

The rearrangement uses TRBV12-3 or TRBV12-4 and TRBJ1-2; checking the TCRdb D call of TRBD1 is not possible without DNA. The CDR3 covers 13 residues. CDR3 region: CASSFYRGDGYTF.

V usage is TRBV24-1 and J usage is TRBJ2-7; the D gene TCRdb calls, TRBD1, cannot be checked with no DNA. The CDR3 is 13 residues long. CDR1 and CDR2 (germline): KGHDR, SFDVKD. The CDR3 here is CATSDSGSYEQYF.

The chain links TRBV5-6 to TRBJ2-4; TCRdb selects TRBD1, and the lack of DNA leaves this call unchecked. CDR3 length equals 16 residues. CDR1 is SGHDT, CDR2 YYEEEE, per germline. The CDR3: CASSPQGTGAKNIQYF.

The rearrangement uses TRBV4-3 and TRBJ1-5; TCRdb calls TRBD1, which cannot be checked without DNA. CDR3 length equals 14 residues. The germline CDR1 and CDR2 sequences are LGHNA and YSLEER. CDR3 loop: CASSQDGAGRPQHF.

The chain carries TRBV6-2 or TRBV6-3 and TRBJ2-5; TCRdb indicates TRBD1, and absent DNA this call remains unverified. This CDR3 region has 14 residues. Germline-derived CDR1 and CDR2 are MNHEY and SVGEGT. This CDR3 is CASSYSQGHETQYF.

CDR3 region: CASSLKSYEQYF. J is TRBJ2-7 and V is TRBV12-3 or TRBV12-4. The CDR3 length is 12 residues.

This chain uses TRBV6-5 with TRBJ1-2; the TCRdb D gene call, TRBD1, has no DNA to confirm it. The CDR3 runs to 12 residues. Germline assignment: CDR1 MNHEY and CDR2 SVGAGI. This CDR3 is CASSYPGRGYTF.

The V gene is TRBV29-1, the J gene TRBJ2-7; TCRdb's D call, TRBD2, is unchecked because there is no DNA. Germline assignment: CDR1 SQVTM and CDR2 ANQGSEA. The length of the CDR3 is 13 residues. CDR3 region: CSVVLGERYEQYF.

The rearrangement links TRBV6-5 to TRBJ2-5. Germline-derived CDR1 and CDR2 are MNHEY and SVGAGI. This CDR3 comprises 12 residues. The CDR3 loop is CASSAVQETQYF.

The chain combines TRBV4-3 with TRBJ1-1; TCRdb selects TRBD1, and the lack of DNA leaves this call unchecked. Germline V gives CDR1 LGHNA, CDR2 YSLEER. CDR3 length: 14 residues. CDR3: CASSRGQMNTEAFF.

This chain links TRBV6-5 with TRBJ1-1. CDR1 is MNHEY and CDR2 is SVGAGI in the germline V gene. This CDR3 region has 11 residues. CDR3 protein: CASWVGTEAFF.

V usage is TRBV7-9 and J usage is TRBJ1-1; TCRdb names TRBD1, which stays unverified in the absence of DNA. CDR1 and CDR2 (germline): SEHNR, FQNEAQ (reference sequence). CDR3 size: 13 residues. The CDR3 is CASSLIRGPEAFF.

This chain uses TRBV19 with TRBJ2-5; TCRdb returns TRBD1, unconfirmable since there is no DNA. The CDR3 has 13 residues. Germline V lookup: CDR1 LNHDA, CDR2 SQIVND (reference sequence). The CDR3 is CASSYQGIGTQYF.

This chain joins TRBV5-1 and TRBJ2-1. Germline V lookup: CDR1 SGHRS, CDR2 YFSETQ. The CDR3 covers 13 residues. CDR3 sequence: CASSLAVSNEQFF.

This rearrangement joins TRBV29-1 to TRBJ2-1; TCRdb indicates TRBD1, and absent DNA this call remains unverified. This CDR3 contains 16 residues. Germline CDR1 SQVTM, CDR2 ANQGSEA. The CDR3 reads CSVERGPSFPYNEQFF.